What follows is one T cell receptor beta chain and its context. Its target antigen remains unknown. This sample was taken from a study of T cells expressing NK-cell markers (dated by TCRdb to 2020 to 2021). Concerning the study at large: Three sorted T-cell subsets (CD3+CD56+NKG2C+, CD3+CD56+NKG2C- and CD3+CD56-NKG2C+) from several donors had their TCR beta-chain repertoires profiled. Sequencing of the libraries produced 2 x 150 bp reads on Illumina HiSeq 2000/2500, MiSeq or NextSeq. Randomly selected healthy volunteers, three men and five women, were used as the eight sequenced donors. Among the eight sequenced donors, only one was HCMV-seronegative, while the other seven were HCMV-seropositive.

The reads were generated on an Illumina HiSeq 2000. 5'RACE template switching, by which a universal primer site and unique molecular identifiers were added, was used to make TCR beta cDNA libraries. Priming for cDNA synthesis came from the TCR beta constant segment, and two successive PCR amplification steps followed. As for how the authors treated the data: MIGEC handled demultiplexing of the reads and grouping by UMI, while MiTCR was used to assemble and quantify clonotypes. To exclude erroneous sequences, only TCR cDNA sequences supported by at least two reads were retained. The tcR package was used for downstream repertoire analysis, with clonotypes matched between fractions based on CDR3 nucleotide sequence plus V segment. Antigen specificity was annotated against VDJdb with VDJmatch, allowing one amino acid substitution in CDR3. TCRdb reprocessed the sequencing reads and holds a single record per CDR3 protein sequence, with no DNA. The V and J calls shown here were made by TCRdb, not taken from the authors' results. The sample table includes about 370,000 distinct CDR3 sequences. The ten largest clonotypes hold over 8.5% of the sample.

Sequences SGHRS (CDR1) and YFSETQ (CDR2) are obtained from the germline V gene. Inclusive of the bounding cysteine and phenylalanine, the CDR3 is 14 residues long. The nucleotide record is missing. Beyond this particular receptor, the publication reports: In several donors, the dominant CD3+CD56+NKG2C+ clonotypes were found to rank among the top 10 CD8+ clonotypes and to make up about 1.0-7.5% of CD8+ T cells. Those dominant clonotypes were again the most abundant among CD3+CD56-NKG2C+ cells in a few donors, at about 28.3-60.1%. Whether the expanded NKG2C-expressing T cell clones were specific for HCMV antigens remained unclear.

HCMV serostatus was determined by detecting HCMV-specific IgG in serum with a commercial ELISA kit. Ficoll density gradient centrifugation was used to isolate peripheral blood mononuclear cells from blood. This clonotype originated in a woman aged 45-60 years in good health. Donor details come from another sample of the same person, matched by shared clones. The rearrangement combines TRBV5-1 with TRBJ2-5; with no DNA, the TCRdb D assignment of TRBD2 cannot be verified. What was sequenced was blood T cells: a sorted CD56 or NKG2C T cell subset, CD4+ or CD8+ T cells, or bulk PBMC T cells (not recorded which). The encoded CDR3 is CASSLIAGEKTQYF. With the portions outside the CDR3 filled from the reference TRBV5-1 and TRBJ2-5 genes, the complete variable region becomes KAGVTQTPRYLIKTRGQQVTLSCSPISGHRSVSWYQQTPGQGLQFLFEYFSETQRNKGNFPGRFSGRQFSNSRSEMNVSTLELGDSALYLCASSLIAGEKTQYFGPGTRLLVL.